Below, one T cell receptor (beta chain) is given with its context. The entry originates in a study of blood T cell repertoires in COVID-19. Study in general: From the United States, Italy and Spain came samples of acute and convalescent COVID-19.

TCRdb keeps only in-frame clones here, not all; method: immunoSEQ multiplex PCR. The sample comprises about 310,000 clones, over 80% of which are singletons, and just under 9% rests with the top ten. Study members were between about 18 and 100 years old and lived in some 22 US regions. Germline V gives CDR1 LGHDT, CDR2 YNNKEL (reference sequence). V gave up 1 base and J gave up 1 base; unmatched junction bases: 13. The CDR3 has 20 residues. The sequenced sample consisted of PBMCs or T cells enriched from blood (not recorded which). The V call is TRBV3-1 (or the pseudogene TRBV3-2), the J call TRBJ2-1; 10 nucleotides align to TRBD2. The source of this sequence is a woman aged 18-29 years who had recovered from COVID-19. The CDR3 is CASSQVERGGLMKSYNEQFF. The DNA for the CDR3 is TGTGCCAGCAGCCAAGTCGAGCGGGGGGGCCTTATGAAGTCCTACAATGAGCAGTTCTTC.